This T cell receptor (beta chain) emerged from a study of T cells in Graves' hyperthyroidism and ophthalmopathy. Germline loops: CDR1 SGHRS, CDR2 YFSETQ. V shed 0 bases and J 3 bases; nucleotides not matched to a gene: 9. This CDR3 comprises 16 residues. General study findings and limits: Ophthalmopathy was separated from stable hyperthyroidism by a 13 V-J model.

The sample holds a few counts of this clonotype. Antigen unknown. The TCR beta CDR3 regions underwent amplification using RNA transcripts as the source. HTBI primers drove first-round RT-PCR of the TCR CDR3. TCRdb itself ran the multiplex PCR reads through MiXCR, one entry per CDR3 protein. The sample holds approximately 620,000 distinct CDR3 sequences; approximately 15% are singletons and the top ten take approximately 3.5%. The specimen sequenced was blood. This rearrangement joins TRBV5-1 to TRBJ2-7; 7 nucleotides align to TRBD1. The sequence came from a woman in her 40s with Graves' ophthalmopathy. The CDR3 is CASSLAPGQSLYEQYF. The CDR3 coding sequence is TGCGCCAGCAGCTTGGCCCCGGGACAGAGCCTCTACGAGCAGTACTTC.